The 14 T cell receptor beta chains below were found in one sample sequenced in a study of blood T cell repertoires in COVID-19. Using immunoSEQ multiplex PCR, the repertoire was profiled, and TCRdb retains in-frame clones only, with some absent. The profile covers some 200,000 clones, with around 84% appearing a single time and 4.5% to 6% taken by the ten largest. The specimen sequenced was peripheral blood. Every receptor here comes from an older woman who had recovered from COVID-19.

The chain couples TRBV30 to TRBJ2-2, with TRBD1 matching over 9 bases. Germline lookup yields CDR1 GTSNPN and CDR2 SVGIG (reference sequence). The ends lost 3 bases at V and 5 bases at J; junction bases unmatched: 7. This CDR3 is built from 15 residues. The CDR3 loop is CAWRADRGVTGELFF. CDR3 nucleotide sequence: TGTGCCTGGAGAGCGGACAGGGGTGTAACCGGGGAGCTGTTTTTT.

This clone appeared a single time. This chain joins TRBV11-2 and TRBJ2-5; 8 nucleotides align to TRBD2. V shed 5 bases, J shed 5 bases, and the junction held 10 bases outside the gene matches. The CDR3 is 15 residues long. Per germline, CDR1 SGHAT and CDR2 FQNNGV. CDR3: CASSHGGVRSETQYF. The CDR3 DNA sequence: TGTGCCAGCAGCCACGGGGGGGTAAGATCCGAGACCCAGTACTTC.

This chain connects TRBV15 to TRBJ2-2; TRBD1 is a possible D gene (5 bases). CDR3 length: 15 amino acids. Trimming pared 0 bases from V and 4 bases from J, leaving 9 bases between. Per germline, CDR1 LNHNV and CDR2 YYDKDF (reference sequence). This CDR3 is CATSRDVGLTGELFF. The CDR3 DNA follows: TGTGCCACCAGCAGAGATGTGGGGCTCACCGGGGAGCTGTTTTTT.

The chain uses TRBV18 and TRBJ2-7; 11 nucleotides agree with TRBD2. The CDR3 consists of 15 residues. V shed 6 bases, J shed 6 bases, and the junction held 10 bases outside the gene matches. Germline V CDR1 and CDR2: KGHSH, LQKENI. The CDR3 DNA reads TGTGCCAGCTCCCCGACTAGCGGGGTTACCAGCGAGCAGTACTTC. Translation gives CASSPTSGVTSEQYF.

In its sample, this clone was seen a few times. The CDR3 nucleotides are TGCGCCAGCAGCGGGACTTTAGAGGACATTATGTACGAGCAGTACTTC. Residues: CASSGTLEDIMYEQYF. The chain joins TRBV23-1 to TRBJ2-7, with a weak D call TRBD2 (6 bases). TRBV23-1 is recorded as an ORF, its role being uncertain. The CDR3 spans 16 residues. The V and J ends lost 6 bases and 4 bases respectively, with 22 bases between them.

V gene TRBV6-6 combines with J gene TRBJ2-4; no definite D call. Germline lookup yields CDR1 MNHNY and CDR2 SVGAGI (reference sequence). Trimming cost V 2 bases and J 1 base, with 6 bases left between them. The CDR3 loop spans 14 amino acids. In nucleotides, the CDR3 is TGTGCCAGCAGTTACACCCGGGCCAAAAACATTCAGTACTTC. Its protein is CASSYTRAKNIQYF.

Worth noting for this clone: The sample carries other DNA sequences with the same CDR3. The chain is built from TRBV11-3 and TRBJ2-3, with 7 bases aligning to TRBD2. J was trimmed by 3 bases and V by 1 base; bases with no gene match: 1. The CDR3 covers 14 residues. CDR1 is SGHNT and CDR2 is YENEEA in the germline V gene. CDR3 sequence (DNA): TGTGCCAGCAGCTTAGGGGGGGGAACAGATACGCAGTATTTT. Its protein is CASSLGGGTDTQYF.

The rearrangement uses TRBV15 and TRBJ1-1; 7 positions agree with TRBD1. This CDR3 is built from 14 residues. Trimming cost V 1 base and J 7 bases; bases outside gene matches: 6. Per the germline V gene, CDR1 is LNHNV and CDR2 is YYDKDF (reference sequence). The CDR3 region has the DNA TGTGCCACCAGCAGAGGGGGACAGTTTAATGAAGCTTTCTTT. It codes for CATSRGGQFNEAFF.

V is TRBV7-9 and J is TRBJ1-2; 9 bases map to TRBD1. The CDR3 sequence is 17 residues long. Germline V gene sequence: CDR1 SEHNR, CDR2 FQNEAQ (reference sequence). Unmatched junction bases numbered 12, after V lost 3 bases and J lost 4 bases. CDR3 in DNA: TGTGCCAGCAGCTTCTTATCGGGACAGGGTGGAGGCTATGGCTACACCTTC. As protein: CASSFLSGQGGGYGYTF.

The CDR3 nucleotides read TGTGCCAGCAAGGCCGGTGGGGGGGCGAGCGAGACCCAGTACTTC. Translation: CASKAGGGASETQYF. The chain couples TRBV2 to TRBJ2-5, with TRBD2 as a possible D gene (7 bases). Germline-derived CDR1 and CDR2 are SNHLY and FYNNEI. The CDR3 sequence is 15 residues long. Trimming cost V 7 bases and J 5 bases, with 20 bases left between them.

In this sample, this clone turned up once. V is TRBV7-9 and J is TRBJ1-1, with a weak D call TRBD1 (6 bases). CDR1 and CDR2 (germline): SEHNR, FQNEAQ (reference sequence). The V and J ends lost 8 bases and 0 bases respectively, with 13 bases between them. This CDR3 contains 14 residues. For the CDR3, the DNA is TGTGCCAGCGGACCAGGGGATATGAACACTGAAGCTTTCTTT. It specifies CASGPGDMNTEAFF.

The rearrangement links TRBV30 to TRBJ2-1; 7 nucleotides align to TRBD2. This CDR3 is built from 14 residues. Trimming took 6 bases from V and 0 from J; bases not matched to a gene: 5. Germline CDR1 GTSNPN, CDR2 SVGIG (reference sequence). The CDR3 protein is CACQLANSYNEQFF. In nucleotides, the CDR3 is TGTGCCTGCCAACTAGCGAACTCCTACAATGAGCAGTTCTTC.

The chain is built from TRBV18 and TRBJ1-2; D gene unclear. The CDR3 runs to 14 residues. CDR1 and CDR2 from the germline V gene are KGHSH and LQKENI. V lost 5 bases, J lost 0 bases, and 10 bases lay in between. This CDR3 is CASSSTPANYGYTF. CDR3 DNA sequence: TGTGCCAGCTCATCAACACCAGCTAACTATGGCTACACCTTC.

The genes are TRBV18 and TRBJ1-1, with 9 bases aligning to TRBD1. The CDR3 extends over 17 amino acids. Unmatched junction bases numbered 12, after V lost 3 bases and J lost 4 bases. Germline V gives CDR1 KGHSH, CDR2 LQKENI. The CDR3 reads CASSPLTGGAVSTEAFF. The CDR3 coding sequence is TGTGCCAGCTCACCTCTAACAGGGGGCGCGGTGAGCACTGAAGCTTTCTTT. The whole variable domain, filled in from reference TRBV18 and TRBJ1-1, reads NAGVMQNPRHLVRRRGQEARLRCSPMKGHSHVYWYRQLPEEGLKFMVYLQKENIIDESGMPKERFSAEFPKEGPSILRIQQVVRGDSAAYFCASSPLTGGAVSTEAFFGQGTRLTVV.